What follows describes a single T cell receptor beta chain. TCRdb's copy holds only in-frame clones and misses some; the assay was immunoSEQ multiplex PCR. The data show about 650,000 clones, 95% to 96% seen once. The data were taken from a study of shared clonotypes between healthy human individuals. Naive CD8 cells lacked CD45RO and underwent positive selection for CCR7, leaving out terminally differentiated effector memory CD45RA+ cells. The CDR3 is made up of 13 amino acids. Trimming cost V 1 base and J 7 bases; bases outside gene matches: 3. The germline V gene has CDR1 MNHNY and CDR2 SVGAGI (reference sequence).

This TCR was recovered from a woman younger than 45 in good health. The chain recombines TRBV6-6 with TRBJ2-7; 8 positions agree with TRBD2. The sequenced sample was naive CD8+ T cells sorted from blood. In nucleotides, the CDR3 is TGTGCCAGCAGTTACTTAGCGGGGAAGGAGCAGTACTTC. Its protein is CASSYLAGKEQYF.